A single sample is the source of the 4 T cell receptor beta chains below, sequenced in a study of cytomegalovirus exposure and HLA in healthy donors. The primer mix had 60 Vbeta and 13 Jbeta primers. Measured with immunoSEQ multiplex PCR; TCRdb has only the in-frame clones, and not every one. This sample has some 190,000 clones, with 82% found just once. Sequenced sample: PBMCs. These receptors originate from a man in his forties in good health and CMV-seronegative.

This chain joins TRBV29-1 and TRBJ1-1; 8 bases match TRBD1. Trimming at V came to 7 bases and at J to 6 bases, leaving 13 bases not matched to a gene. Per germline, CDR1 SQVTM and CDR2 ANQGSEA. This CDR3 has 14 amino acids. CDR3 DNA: TGCAGCGCCGAGAGGACAGGGAATGGCGCTGAAGCTTTCTTT. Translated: CSAERTGNGAEAFF.

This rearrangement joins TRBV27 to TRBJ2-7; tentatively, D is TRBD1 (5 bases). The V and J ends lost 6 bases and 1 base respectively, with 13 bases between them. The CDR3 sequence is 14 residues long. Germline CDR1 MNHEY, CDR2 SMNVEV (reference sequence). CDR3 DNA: TGTGCCAGCAGCCTAGACAGATCTTCCTACGAGCAGTACTTC. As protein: CASSLDRSSYEQYF.

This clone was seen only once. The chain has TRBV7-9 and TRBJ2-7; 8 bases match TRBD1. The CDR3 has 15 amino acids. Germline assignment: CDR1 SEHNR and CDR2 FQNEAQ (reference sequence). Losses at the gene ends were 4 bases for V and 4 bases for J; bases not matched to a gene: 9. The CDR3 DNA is TGTGCCAGCAGCTCAAGTGGGACAGGTCAATACGAGCAGTACTTC. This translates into CASSSSGTGQYEQYF.

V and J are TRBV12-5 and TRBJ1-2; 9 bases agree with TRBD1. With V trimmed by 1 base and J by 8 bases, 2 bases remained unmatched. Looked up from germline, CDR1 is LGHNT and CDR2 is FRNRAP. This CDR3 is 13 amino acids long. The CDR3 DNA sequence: TGTGCTAGTGGTTTGGCGGGACAGGGAGGCTACACCTTC. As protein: CASGLAGQGGYTF.